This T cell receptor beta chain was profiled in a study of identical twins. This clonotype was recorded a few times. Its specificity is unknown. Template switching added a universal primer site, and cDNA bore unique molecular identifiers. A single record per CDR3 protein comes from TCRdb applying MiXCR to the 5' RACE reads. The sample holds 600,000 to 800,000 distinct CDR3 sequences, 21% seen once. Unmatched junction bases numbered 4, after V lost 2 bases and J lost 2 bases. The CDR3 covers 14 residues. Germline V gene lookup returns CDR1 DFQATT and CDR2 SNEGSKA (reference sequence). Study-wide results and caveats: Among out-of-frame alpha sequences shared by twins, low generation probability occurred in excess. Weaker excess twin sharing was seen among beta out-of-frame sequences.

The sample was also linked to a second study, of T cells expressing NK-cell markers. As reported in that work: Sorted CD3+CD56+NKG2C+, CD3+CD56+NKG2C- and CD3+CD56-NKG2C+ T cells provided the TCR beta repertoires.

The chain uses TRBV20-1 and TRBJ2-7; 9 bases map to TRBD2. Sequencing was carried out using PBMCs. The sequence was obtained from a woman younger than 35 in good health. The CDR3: CSARLAGKTYEQYF. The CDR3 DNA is TGCAGTGCTAGACTAGCGGGGAAAACCTACGAGCAGTACTTC.